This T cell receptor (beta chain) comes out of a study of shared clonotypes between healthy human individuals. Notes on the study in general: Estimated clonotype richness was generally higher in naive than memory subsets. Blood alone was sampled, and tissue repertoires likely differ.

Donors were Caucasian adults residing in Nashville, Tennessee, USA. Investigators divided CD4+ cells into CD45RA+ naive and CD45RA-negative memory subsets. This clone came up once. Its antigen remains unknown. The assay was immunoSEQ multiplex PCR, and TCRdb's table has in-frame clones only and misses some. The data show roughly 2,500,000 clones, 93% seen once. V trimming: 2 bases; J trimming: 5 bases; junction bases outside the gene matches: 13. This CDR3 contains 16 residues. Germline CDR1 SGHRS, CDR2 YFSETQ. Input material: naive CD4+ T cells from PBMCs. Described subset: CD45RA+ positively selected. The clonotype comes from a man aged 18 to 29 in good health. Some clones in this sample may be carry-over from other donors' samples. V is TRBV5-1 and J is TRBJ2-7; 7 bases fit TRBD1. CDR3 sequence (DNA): TGCGCCAGCAGCTTAGAGACAGGGACGGGTGTGGACGAGCAGTACTTC. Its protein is CASSLETGTGVDEQYF.